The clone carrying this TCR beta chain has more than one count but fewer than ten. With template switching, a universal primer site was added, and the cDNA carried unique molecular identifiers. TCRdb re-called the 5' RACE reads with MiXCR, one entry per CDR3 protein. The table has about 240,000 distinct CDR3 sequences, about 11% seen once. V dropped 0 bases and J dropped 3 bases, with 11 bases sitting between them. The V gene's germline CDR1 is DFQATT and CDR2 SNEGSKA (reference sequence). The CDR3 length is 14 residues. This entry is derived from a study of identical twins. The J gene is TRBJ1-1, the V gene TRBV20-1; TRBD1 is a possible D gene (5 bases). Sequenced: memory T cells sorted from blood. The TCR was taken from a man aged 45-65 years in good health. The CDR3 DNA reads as TGCAGTGCTAGAGATTCGGGACTTTACACTGAAGCTTTCTTT. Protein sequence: CSARDSGLYTEAFF.